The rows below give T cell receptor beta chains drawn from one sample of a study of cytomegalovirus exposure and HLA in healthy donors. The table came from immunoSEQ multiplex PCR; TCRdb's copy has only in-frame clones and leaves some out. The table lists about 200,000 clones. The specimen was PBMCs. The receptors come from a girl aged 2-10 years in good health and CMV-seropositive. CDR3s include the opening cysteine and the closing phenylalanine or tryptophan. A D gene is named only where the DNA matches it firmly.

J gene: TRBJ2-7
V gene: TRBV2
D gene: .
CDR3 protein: CASDGRGFGEQYF
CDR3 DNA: TGTGCCAGCGACGGAAGAGGATTCGGCGAGCAGTACTTC

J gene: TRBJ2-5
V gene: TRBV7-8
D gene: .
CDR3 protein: CASSSGLKETQYF
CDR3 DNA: TGTGCCAGCAGCTCAGGACTGAAAGAGACCCAGTACTTC

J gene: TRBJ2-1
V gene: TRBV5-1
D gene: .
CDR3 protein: CASSSTLEGGQFF
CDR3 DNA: TGCGCCAGCAGCTCTACGCTGGAGGGTGGGCAGTTCTTC

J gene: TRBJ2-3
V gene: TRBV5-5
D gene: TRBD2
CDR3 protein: CASSAGGNSNQPQYF
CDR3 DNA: TGTGCCAGCAGCGCGGGGGGAAATAGCAATCAGCCCCAGTATTTT

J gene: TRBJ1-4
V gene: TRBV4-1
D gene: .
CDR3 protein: CASSQVSGGEKLFF
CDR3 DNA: TGCGCCAGCAGCCAAGTGAGCGGAGGGGAAAAACTGTTTTTT

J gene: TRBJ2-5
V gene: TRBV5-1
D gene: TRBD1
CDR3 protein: CASSNRDRGRETQYF
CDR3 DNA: TGCGCCAGCAGCAACCGGGACAGGGGGCGAGAGACCCAGTACTTC

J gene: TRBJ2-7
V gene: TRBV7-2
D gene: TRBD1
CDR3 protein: CASSLALQGAEENF
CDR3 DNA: TGTGCCAGCAGCTTAGCATTACAGGGGGCTGAGGAGAACTTC

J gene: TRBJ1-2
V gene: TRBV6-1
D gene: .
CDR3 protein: CASSEARGAGTSNYGYTF
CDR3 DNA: TGTGCCAGCAGTGAAGCGCGCGGGGCAGGGACCTCTAACTATGGCTACACCTTC

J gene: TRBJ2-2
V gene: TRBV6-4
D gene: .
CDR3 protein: CASSELEGTGELFF
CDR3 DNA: TGTGCCAGCAGTGAACTAGAGGGCACCGGGGAGCTGTTTTTT

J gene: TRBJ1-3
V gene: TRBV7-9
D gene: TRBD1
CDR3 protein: CASSLARTGLEDTIYF
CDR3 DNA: TGTGCCAGCAGCTTAGCCCGGACAGGGTTAGAGGACACCATATATTTT

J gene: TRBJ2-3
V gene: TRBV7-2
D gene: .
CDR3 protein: CASSLRSTTDTQYF
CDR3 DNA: TGTGCCAGCAGCTTAAGATCTACCACAGATACGCAGTATTTT

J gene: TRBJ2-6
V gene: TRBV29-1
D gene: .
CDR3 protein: CSAVLRESGANVLTF
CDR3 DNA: TGCAGCGCCGTTTTGCGTGAGTCTGGGGCCAACGTCCTGACTTTC

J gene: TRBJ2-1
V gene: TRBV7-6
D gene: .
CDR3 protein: CASSLGASVVGSYNEQFF
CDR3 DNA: TGTGCCAGCAGCTTAGGGGCCAGTGTTGTGGGCTCCTACAATGAGCAGTTCTTC

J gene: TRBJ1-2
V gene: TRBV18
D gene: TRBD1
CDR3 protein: CASSPPQGDGYTF
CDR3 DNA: TGTGCCAGCTCACCACCGCAGGGGGATGGCTACACCTTC

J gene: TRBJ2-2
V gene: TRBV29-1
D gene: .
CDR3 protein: CSVARGANTGELFF
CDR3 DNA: TGCAGCGTTGCAAGAGGAGCGAACACCGGGGAGCTGTTTTTT

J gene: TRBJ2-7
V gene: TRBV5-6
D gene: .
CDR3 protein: CASTPQGGFSYEQYF
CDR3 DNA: TGTGCCAGCACCCCACAAGGAGGGTTCTCCTACGAGCAGTACTTC

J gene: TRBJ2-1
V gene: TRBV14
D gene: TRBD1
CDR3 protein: CASSQEPTRGRNEQFF
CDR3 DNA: TGTGCCAGCAGCCAAGAACCAACCAGGGGGCGGAATGAGCAGTTCTTC

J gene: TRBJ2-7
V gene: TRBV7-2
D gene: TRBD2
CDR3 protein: CASSLREASYEQYF
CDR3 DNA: TGTGCCAGCAGCTTGCGGGAGGCCTCCTACGAGCAGTACTTC

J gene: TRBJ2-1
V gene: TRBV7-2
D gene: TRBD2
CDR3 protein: CASAGTRVLNEQFF
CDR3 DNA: TGTGCCAGCGCCGGGACTAGAGTCCTCAATGAGCAGTTCTTC

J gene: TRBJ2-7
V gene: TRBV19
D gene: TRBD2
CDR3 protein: CASSIVSGIWHEQYF
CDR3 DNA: TGTGCCAGTAGTATAGTTAGCGGGATATGGCACGAGCAGTACTTC

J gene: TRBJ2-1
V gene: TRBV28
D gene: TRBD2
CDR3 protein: CASSLKTSGYNEQFF
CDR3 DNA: TGTGCCAGCAGTTTAAAGACTAGCGGATACAATGAGCAGTTCTTC

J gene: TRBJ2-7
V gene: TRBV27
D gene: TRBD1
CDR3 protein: CAVRPGQGTYEQYF
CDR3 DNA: TGTGCCGTCCGGCCGGGACAGGGGACCTACGAGCAGTACTTC

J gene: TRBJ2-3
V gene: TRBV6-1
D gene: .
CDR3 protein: CASTSRGRATDTQYF
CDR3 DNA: TGTGCCAGCACTTCTCGGGGTAGAGCTACAGATACGCAGTATTTT

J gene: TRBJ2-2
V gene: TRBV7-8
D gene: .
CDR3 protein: CASRPPPAVPNTGELFF
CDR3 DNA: TGTGCCAGCAGGCCACCTCCCGCAGTTCCGAACACCGGGGAGCTGTTTTTT

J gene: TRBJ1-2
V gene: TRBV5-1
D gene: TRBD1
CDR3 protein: CASSSMGLDRATNYGYTF
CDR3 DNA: TGCGCCAGCAGCTCAATGGGATTAGACAGGGCAACCAACTATGGCTACACCTTC

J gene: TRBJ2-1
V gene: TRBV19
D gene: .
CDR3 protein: CASSIASANYNEQFF
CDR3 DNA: TGTGCCAGTAGTATAGCAAGCGCTAACTACAATGAGCAGTTCTTC

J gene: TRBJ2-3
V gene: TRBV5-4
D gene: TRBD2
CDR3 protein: CASSLRTGGGHGDTQYF
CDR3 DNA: TGTGCCAGCAGCTTGCGGACGGGAGGGGGTCATGGAGATACGCAGTATTTT